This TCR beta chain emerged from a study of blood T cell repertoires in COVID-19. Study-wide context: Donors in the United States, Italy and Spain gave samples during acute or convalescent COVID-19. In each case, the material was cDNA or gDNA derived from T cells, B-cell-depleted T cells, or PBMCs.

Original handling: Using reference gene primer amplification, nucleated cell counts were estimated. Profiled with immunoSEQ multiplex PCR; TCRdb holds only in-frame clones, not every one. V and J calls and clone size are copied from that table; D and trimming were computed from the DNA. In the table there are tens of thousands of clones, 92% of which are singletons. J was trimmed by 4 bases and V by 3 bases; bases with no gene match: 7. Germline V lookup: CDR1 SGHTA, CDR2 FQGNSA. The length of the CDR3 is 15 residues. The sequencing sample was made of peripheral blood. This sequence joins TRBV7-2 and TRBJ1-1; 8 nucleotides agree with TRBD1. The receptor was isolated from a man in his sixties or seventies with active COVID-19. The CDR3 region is CASSLANRGTTEAFF. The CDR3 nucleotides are TGTGCCAGCAGCTTGGCGAACAGGGGGACCACTGAAGCTTTCTTT.